The sequence of this T cell receptor beta chain was determined in a study of CD8 T cells in ankylosing spondylitis listed by TCRdb under 2017. Describing the broader study: The study set out to find disease-linked TCR variants by profiling T cell receptor beta repertoires in ankylosing spondylitis patients and healthy donors. The whole study cohort included about a hundred healthy donors and 20 to 30 ankylosing spondylitis patients. Samples of peripheral blood were taken, and for ankylosing spondylitis patients, synovial fluid was collected as well. What the work shows at the level of the full study, not this receptor alone: Some motif variants were previously reported in synovial fluid and blood of reactive arthritis patients, suggesting common disease-initiation mechanisms. The disease-linked clones were reported as significantly enriched in matched synovial fluid samples from ankylosing spondylitis patients. In peripheral blood, the disease-linked clones were found at relatively low frequencies and had a CD8+ phenotype. A TCR beta motif made up of several highly homologous amino acid variants appeared to be characteristic of blood from ankylosing spondylitis patients.

Many counts were recorded for this clonotype. The target of this receptor is not known. Base-call qualities are not available, and no considerably larger clone is one nucleotide away. CDR1 DFQATT and CDR2 SNEGSKA were looked up in the germline V gene (reference sequence). The junction shows trimming of 2 bases on V and 3 bases on J, and the gene matches do not reach 9 bases of it. There are 15 amino acids in the CDR3, from cysteine to phenylalanine inclusive. Just CDR3 DNA is preserved here, 45 bases in frame from base 1. Sequenced using an Illumina HiSeq 2500. Quantitative 5'-RACE with molecular barcodes was used to prepare TCR beta libraries. Regarding the original processing steps: A new computational method based on a probabilistic model of VDJ rearrangement was used to identify disease-linked TCR variants. Through fastp at Q25 and MiXCR, TCRdb rebuilt clones from the public reads, retaining in-frame beta chains. Duplicate CDR3 protein sequences are folded into a single record with the most common DNA and genes. The V and J calls follow TCRdb's processing rather than the paper's. For this sample the table gives 200,000 to 250,000 distinct CDR3 sequences, of which about 11% were detected only once. The top ten clones comprise 5.5% to 8% of the sample.

This clonotype was obtained from a male donor with ankylosing spondylitis or in good health (not recorded which). The chain employs TRBV20-1 and TRBJ2-7, with 8 middle bases fitting TRBD1. Specimen: blood, either unsorted or a sorted T cell fraction (not recorded which). The bases are TGCAGTGCTAGACCAGGGGGCGCGGGTCACTACGAGCAGTACTTC. Translated, it reads CSARPGGAGHYEQYF.